The 30 T cell receptor beta chains in this list originate from one sample, sequenced in a study of PD-1 blockade in classical Hodgkin lymphoma (dated by TCRdb to 2020 to 2021). The time point label corresponds to: cycle 4 day 1 (C4D1), after 6 weeks of nivolumab. Every trial patient had relapsed following autologous stem cell transplantation, and prior brentuximab vedotin exposure was what differed among cohorts A, B and C. The library relied on the immunoSEQ multiplex PCR assay. The table comes from immuneACCESS by way of TCRdb, which keeps in-frame sequences with V and J called. Part of the clones is missing from these tables; in studies checked, under half for an unresolved V gene and the rest for unknown reasons. The sample profile shows about 33,000 clones; roughly 76% of them were found once. The ten largest clones represent 3.9% of the sample. This material consisted of peripheral blood mononuclear cells (PBMCs), taken before the fourth cycle of nivolumab. The receptors come from a human donor with classical Hodgkin lymphoma.

This clone has just a few counts. The rearrangement links TRBV25-1 to TRBJ2-3; 8 bases are a match to TRBD1. The germline gives CDR1 MGHDK, CDR2 SYGVNS. Trimming at V came to 4 bases and at J to 6 bases, leaving 9 bases not matched to a gene. This CDR3 has 15 amino acids. The CDR3 nucleotides are TGTGCCAGCAGTGCTGAACAGGGGGTTTCGGATACGCAGTATTTT. It translates to CASSAEQGVSDTQYF. The full variable domain, rest sourced from reference TRBV25-1 and TRBJ2-3, is EADIYQTPRYLVIGTGKKITLECSQTMGHDKMYWYQQDPGMELHLIHYSYGVNSTEKGDLSSESTVSRIRTEHFPLTLESARPSHTSQYLCASSAEQGVSDTQYFGPGTRLTVL.

The chain recombines TRBV28 with TRBJ2-1; 12 bases map to TRBD1. This CDR3 is 19 amino acids long. The V gene's germline CDR1 is MDHEN and CDR2 SYDVKM. After removal of 5 bases from V and 3 bases from J, the junction contained 14 bases not matched to a gene. The DNA of the CDR3 is TGTGCCAGCAGTACGCCGGGACAGGGGGCCCCCCGGGACTACAATGAGCAGTTCTTC. Amino acid sequence: CASSTPGQGAPRDYNEQFF.

This clone rates as medium-sized. Written as DNA, the CDR3 is TGTGCCAGCAGTTTATTGTCAGCCATGAACACTGAAGCTTTCTTT. Translation gives CASSLLSAMNTEAFF. The chain combines TRBV28 with TRBJ1-1; no clear D gene. Germline V lookup: CDR1 MDHEN, CDR2 SYDVKM. Trimming shortened V by 1 base and J by 0 bases, and 9 bases separated the two germline ends. The CDR3 has 15 amino acids. Variable domain in full (rest from reference TRBV28 and TRBJ1-1): DVKVTQSSRYLVKRTGEKVFLECVQDMDHENMFWYRQDPGLGLRLIYFSYDVKMKEKGDIPEGYSVSREKKERFSLILESASTNQTSMYLCASSLLSAMNTEAFFGQGTRLTVV.

The chain employs TRBV7-3 and TRBJ1-1; D gene unclear. CDR1 and CDR2 from the germline V gene are SGHTA and FQGTGA. CDR3 length: 15 amino acids. Trimming removed 2 bases from V and 2 bases from J, with 12 bases in between. In nucleotides, the CDR3 is TGTGCCAGCAGCTTAGTCGCGTCAGCCAACACTGAAGCTTTCTTT. This codes for CASSLVASANTEAFF.

V and J are TRBV19 and TRBJ2-7; D unresolved. The CDR3 runs to 13 residues. The V gene lost 6 bases and the J gene lost 5 bases, with 14 bases spanning the gap. The germline V gene encodes CDR1 LNHDA and CDR2 SQIVND (reference sequence). For the CDR3, the DNA is TGTGCCAGTAGAAAACGGCCCATGGACGAGCAGTACTTC. Translated, it gives CASRKRPMDEQYF. Full variable domain (rest looked up from reference TRBV19 and TRBJ2-7): DGGITQSPKYLFRKEGQNVTLSCEQNLNHDAMYWYRQDPGQGLRLIYYSQIVNDFQKGDIAEGYSVSREKKESFPLTVTSAQKNPTAFYLCASRKRPMDEQYFGPGTRLTVT.

This clone was picked up one time. This chain connects TRBV5-1 to TRBJ1-1, with TRBD1 as a possible D gene (5 bases). The CDR3 runs 15 residues. The V and J ends lost 3 bases and 3 bases respectively, with 15 bases between them. CDR1 is SGHRS, CDR2 YFSETQ, per germline. CDR3: CASSSGDSVDTEAFF. DNA of the CDR3: TGCGCCAGCAGCTCAGGAGACAGTGTCGACACTGAAGCTTTCTTT.

V and J are TRBV27 and TRBJ2-3, with D possibly being TRBD2 (5 bases). There are 15 residues in the CDR3. The germline V gene encodes CDR1 MNHEY and CDR2 SMNVEV (reference sequence). The ends were cut back, 2 bases at V and 1 base at J, with 10 bases in the middle. CDR3 nucleotides: TGTGCCAGCAGTTTAGGGTCTAGCCGCACAGATACGCAGTATTTT. This codes for CASSLGSSRTDTQYF.

The V gene is TRBV5-1, the J gene TRBJ2-1, with D possibly being TRBD1 (5 bases). With 7 bases removed from V and 0 bases from J, the gap between germline ends came to 14 bases. This CDR3 comprises 15 residues. Germline V lookup: CDR1 SGHRS, CDR2 YFSETQ. The CDR3 loop is CASAVGDDSYNEQFF. The CDR3 DNA is TGCGCCAGCGCAGTAGGGGATGACTCCTACAATGAGCAGTTCTTC.

The chain uses TRBV7-3 and TRBJ2-1; 8 nucleotides align to TRBD2. With V trimmed by 4 bases and J by 8 bases, 10 bases remained unmatched. The CDR3 covers 15 residues. CDR1 and CDR2 (germline): SGHTA, FQGTGA. DNA for the CDR3: TGTGCCAGCAGCTCACCTCTAGGCGGGAGGCATGAGCAGTTCTTC. It is translated as CASSSPLGGRHEQFF.

The chain combines TRBV30 with TRBJ2-3; 7 nucleotides align to TRBD1. The trim removed 1 base at V and 3 bases at J, leaving 10 bases unmatched. The CDR3 spans 16 residues. Germline-derived CDR1 and CDR2 are GTSNPN and SVGIG (reference sequence). CDR3 residues: CAWSDPGQLYTDTQYF. The CDR3 DNA reads as TGTGCCTGGAGTGACCCGGGACAGCTATATACAGATACGCAGTATTTT.

The rearrangement links TRBV9 to TRBJ2-1, with 8 bases identical to TRBD2. Germline loops: CDR1 SGDLS, CDR2 YYNGEE. There are 15 residues in the CDR3. V was clipped by 1 base and J by 9 bases; unmatched bases: 9. Here the CDR3 reads CASSVSGGFPPEQFF. The CDR3 DNA sequence: TGTGCCAGCAGCGTATCGGGGGGGTTTCCGCCTGAGCAGTTCTTC.

The table lists this clone with a few counts. The J gene is TRBJ1-2, the V gene TRBV4-3; 9 bases align to TRBD1. Germline V gene data show CDR1 as LGHNA and CDR2 as YSLEER. The CDR3 is 16 amino acids. V was pared by 0 bases and J by 4 bases, with 6 bases of the junction left unmatched. The CDR3: CASSQDRTGEPYGYTF. The CDR3 coding sequence is TGCGCCAGCAGCCAAGATCGGACAGGGGAACCCTATGGCTACACCTTC.

The DNA of the CDR3 is TGCGCCAGCAGGGACAGGGGTTTCCTGAACACTGAAGCTTTCTTT. Protein product: CASRDRGFLNTEAFF. V is TRBV10-2 and J is TRBJ1-1, with TRBD1 matching over 9 bases. V was clipped by 6 bases and J by 0 bases; unmatched bases: 5. The CDR3 runs to 15 residues. Germline V lookup: CDR1 WSHSY, CDR2 SAAADI.

This chain uses TRBV28 with TRBJ1-4; D uncertain. Germline V gene sequence: CDR1 MDHEN, CDR2 SYDVKM. This CDR3 is built from 18 residues. Trimming shortened V by 5 bases and J by 5 bases, and 24 bases separated the two germline ends. CDR3 residues: CASSPGGLARDGNEKLFF. CDR3 nucleotides: TGTGCCAGCAGTCCGGGAGGGTTGGCGAGGGATGGAAATGAAAAACTGTTTTTT.

The chain couples TRBV18 to TRBJ2-5, with D hard to call. Germline V gene sequence: CDR1 KGHSH, CDR2 LQKENI. Trimming removed 0 bases at V and 5 bases at J, with 10 bases between. CDR3 length equals 14 residues. CDR3 bases: TGTGCCAGCTCACCACCGTTGGCCCACGAGACCCAGTACTTC. This gives the protein CASSPPLAHETQYF.

The chain joins TRBV6-6 to TRBJ2-3; TRBD1 is a possible D gene (5 bases). The germline gives CDR1 MNHNY, CDR2 SVGAGI (reference sequence). The V end was cut by 8 bases, the J end by 4 bases, with 7 bases between. The CDR3 extends over 11 amino acids. The CDR3, as DNA: TGTGCCAGCCAGGGTCCAGATACGCAGTATTTT. Encoded protein: CASQGPDTQYF.

The V call is TRBV6-1, the J call TRBJ1-1; TRBD1 aligns across 10 bases. The V segment lost 4 bases and the J segment 1 base; nucleotides outside the gene matches: 3. The CDR3 extends over 15 amino acids. The germline CDR1 and CDR2 sequences are MNHNS and SASEGT. The CDR3 reads CASSGRDRGNTEAFF. CDR3 in DNA: TGTGCCAGCAGTGGTCGGGACAGGGGGAACACTGAAGCTTTCTTT.

The sample holds a few counts of this clone. J is TRBJ2-7 and V is TRBV5-6; the D gene is possibly TRBD1 (5 bases). Germline assignment: CDR1 SGHDT and CDR2 YYEEEE. Trimming cost V 0 bases and J 3 bases, with 7 bases left between them. The CDR3 is 13 amino acids. This CDR3 reads CASSLEGVYEQYF. The CDR3 DNA sequence: TGTGCCAGCAGCTTGGAAGGGGTCTACGAGCAGTACTTC.

This clone was recorded a few times. V usage is TRBV21-1 and J usage is TRBJ1-1. TRBV21-1 is termed a pseudogene. This CDR3 has 14 amino acids. Here the CDR3 reads CASSKCPGGAEAFF. DNA for the CDR3: TGTGCCAGCAGCAAATGCCCCGGGGGGGCTGAAGCTTTCTTT.

The chain recombines TRBV19 with TRBJ1-4; D not resolved. With 6 bases removed from V and 3 bases from J, the gap between germline ends came to 11 bases. The CDR3 is 14 amino acids. In germline, CDR1 is LNHDA, CDR2 SQIVND (reference sequence). This CDR3 is CASSLQRPNEKLFF. CDR3 sequence (DNA): TGTGCCAGTAGCCTCCAACGGCCTAATGAAAAACTGTTTTTT.

This clone was detected once. The chain links TRBV19 to TRBJ2-7; perhaps D is TRBD1 or TRBD2 (6 bases each). Trimming shortened V by 10 bases and J by 3 bases, and 10 bases separated the two germline ends. Per germline, CDR1 LNHDA and CDR2 SQIVND (reference sequence). This CDR3 is built from 11 residues. The CDR3 protein is CATQGGYEQYF. CDR3 in DNA: TGTGCCACACAGGGAGGCTACGAGCAGTACTTC.

CDR3 nucleotides: TGTGCCAGCAGTTGGACAGGGGAAGTTGGCGGGGAGCTGTTTTTT. Amino acid sequence: CASSWTGEVGGELFF. The chain links TRBV6-1 to TRBJ2-2, with TRBD1 identical over 9 bases. The CDR3 has 15 residues. Germline loops: CDR1 MNHNS, CDR2 SASEGT. V gave up 5 bases and J gave up 7 bases; unmatched junction bases: 8.

The rearrangement uses TRBV7-6 and TRBJ1-1, with 9 nucleotides matching TRBD1. Germline-derived CDR1 and CDR2 are SGHVS and FNYEAQ. CDR3 length equals 13 residues. V trimming: 3 bases; J trimming: 4 bases; junction bases outside the gene matches: 0. The chain's CDR3 is CASSLTGGTEAFF. The CDR3 bases are TGTGCCAGCAGCTTGACAGGGGGCACTGAAGCTTTCTTT.

This clone was seen a handful of times. This rearrangement joins TRBV6-6 to TRBJ2-7, with a weak D call TRBD1 (6 bases). This CDR3 has 14 residues. V lost 7 bases, J lost 3 bases, and 16 bases lay in between. Germline V lookup: CDR1 MNHNY, CDR2 SVGAGI (reference sequence). For the CDR3, the DNA is TGTGCCAGCAAGTGGGGGCAGGGTAACTACGAGCAGTACTTC. Translated, it gives CASKWGQGNYEQYF.

This clone appeared a single time. This chain's CDR3 is CASSTAETQYF. In DNA form, the CDR3 reads TGTGCCAGTAGTACCGCAGAGACCCAGTACTTC. This chain links TRBV19 with TRBJ2-5; D unresolved. The CDR3 length is 11 residues. V was shortened by 4 bases and J by 4 bases, with 4 bases between the two germline ends. The V gene's germline CDR1 is LNHDA and CDR2 SQIVND (reference sequence).

The genes are TRBV27 and TRBJ2-7, with D perhaps TRBD2 (6 bases). Germline V CDR1 and CDR2: MNHEY, SMNVEV (reference sequence). The CDR3 contains 14 residues. Trimming removed 8 bases from V and 0 bases from J, with 14 bases in between. The CDR3 DNA follows: TGTGCCAGCTACGGGGTCGGGGGCTCCTACGAGCAGTACTTC. Translated, it gives CASYGVGGSYEQYF.

V and J are TRBV25-1 and TRBJ1-5, with D tentatively TRBD1 (6 bases). The length of the CDR3 is 15 residues. Germline assignment: CDR1 MGHDK and CDR2 SYGVNS. The V and J ends lost 3 bases and 5 bases respectively, with 14 bases between them. CDR3 amino acids: CASSEGGAGDQPQHF. The CDR3 DNA sequence: TGTGCCAGCAGTGAGGGGGGGGCAGGGGATCAGCCCCAGCATTTT.

V and J are TRBV4-2 and TRBJ1-3; 9 nucleotides line up with TRBD1. Trimming at V came to 0 bases and at J to 0 bases, leaving 9 bases not matched to a gene. CDR3 length: 19 residues. The V gene's germline CDR1 is LGHNA and CDR2 YNFKEQ. The CDR3 protein is CASSQDPGQGSLSGNTIYF. In DNA, the CDR3 is TGTGCCAGCAGCCAAGATCCGGGACAGGGTTCACTCTCTGGAAACACCATATATTTT.

This clone was recorded once. J is TRBJ2-7 and V is TRBV4-2; perhaps TRBD2 as D (6 bases). V dropped 3 bases and J dropped 3 bases, with 18 bases sitting between them. CDR1 and CDR2 from the germline V gene are LGHNA and YNFKEQ. The CDR3 runs 16 residues. The CDR3 loop reads CASSHGGLGMGYEQYF. Here the CDR3 DNA reads TGTGCCAGCAGCCACGGGGGACTGGGGATGGGCTACGAGCAGTACTTC.

The rearrangement uses TRBV6-1 and TRBJ2-2; no definite D call. The CDR3 is made up of 14 amino acids. The V end lost 4 bases, the J end lost 3 bases, and 9 bases lay between the germline ends. CDR1 and CDR2 (germline): MNHNS, SASEGT. CDR3 residues: CASSGLDHTGELFF. DNA for the CDR3: TGTGCCAGCAGTGGGCTAGACCACACCGGGGAGCTGTTTTTT.